This TCR beta chain was captured by sequencing in a study of shared clonotypes between healthy human individuals. Caucasian adults living in Nashville, Tennessee, provided all samples. TCRdb's copy holds only in-frame clones and misses some; the assay was immunoSEQ multiplex PCR. The repertoire holds 450,000 to 500,000 clones, with 65% to 85% as singletons. The CDR3 is 16 residues long. The germline CDR1 and CDR2 sequences are ENHRY and SYGVKD. The junction had 13 bases not matched to a gene; V was cut back by 6 bases and J by 6 bases. The sequence derives from a woman aged 40 to 50 in good health. Some clones in this sample may be carry-over from other donors' samples. What was sequenced was PBMCs. The rearrangement links TRBV10-3 to TRBJ2-2; TRBD1 aligns across 7 bases. Here the CDR3 DNA reads TGTGCCATCAGGAGAACACAGGGAAGGGGGCCCGGGGAGCTGTTTTTT. As protein: CAIRRTQGRGPGELFF.